The rows below give T cell receptor beta chains drawn from one sample of a study of CD8 T cells in ankylosing spondylitis. Each CDR3 protein is one row after TCRdb ran MiXCR on the 5' RACE reads. This sample yields under 300,000 distinct CDR3 sequences, of which about 10% are seen a single time; around 6.5% belongs to the top ten. Sequencing was carried out using blood, either unsorted or a sorted T cell fraction (not recorded which). The receptors originated from a male donor with ankylosing spondylitis or in good health (not recorded which). Each CDR3 is given with its conserved first and last residue. Fields, in order: J gene, V gene, clone size, D gene, CDR3 DNA, CDR3 protein. D genes are given only for firm matches. Some rows have no size entry. The others give once, few or many, or a class for an expanded clone.

J: TRBJ2-5
V: TRBV15
size: .
D: TRBD2
DNA: TGTGCCACCAGGTTGGGACTAGACAAAGAGACCCAGCACTTC
CDR3: CATRLGLDKETQHF

J: TRBJ2-5
V: TRBV6-4
size: few
D: .
DNA: TGTGCCAGCAGTGACCCCGGACAAGAGACCCAGTACTTC
CDR3: CASSDPGQETQYF

J: TRBJ2-2
V: TRBV12-3/TRBV12-4
size: many
D: .
DNA: TGTGCCAGCAGGGCGGGATTGAACACCGGGGAGCTGTTTTTT
CDR3: CASRAGLNTGELFF

J: TRBJ2-1
V: TRBV20-1
size: many
D: TRBD1
DNA: TGCAGTGCTTGTACCTGGACAGGGGGCAATGAGCAGTTCTTC
CDR3: CSACTWTGGNEQFF

J: TRBJ2-5
V: TRBV4-2
size: .
D: TRBD1
DNA: TGTGCCAGCAGCCAAAGACAGGGGCAAGAGACCCAGTACTTC
CDR3: CASSQRQGQETQYF

J: TRBJ2-1
V: TRBV20-1
size: many
D: .
DNA: TGCAGTGCTAGAGAATGGGGGGTCGCCTACAATGAGCAGTTCTTC
CDR3: CSAREWGVAYNEQFF

J: TRBJ2-1
V: TRBV7-7
size: many
D: .
DNA: TGTGCCAGCAGCTCCTCTGGACGGTACAATGAGCAGTTCTTC
CDR3: CASSSSGRYNEQFF

J: TRBJ1-1
V: TRBV6-5
size: many
D: .
DNA: TGTGCCAGCAGTTACTCTCTCGGGGGGACTGAAGCTTTCTTT
CDR3: CASSYSLGGTEAFF

J: TRBJ1-2
V: TRBV19
size: few
D: .
DNA: TGTGCCAGTAGCCCCGCGGGGGATGCGATGAGCTACACCTTC
CDR3: CASSPAGDAMSYTF

J: TRBJ1-2
V: TRBV12-3/TRBV12-4
size: many
D: .
DNA: TGTGCCAGCACCCTCGAGGGCCAAGGAGGCTACACCTTC
CDR3: CASTLEGQGGYTF

J: TRBJ2-1
V: TRBV6-5
size: many
D: TRBD1
DNA: TGTGCCAGCAGTTATACAGGGGGCGCCTACAATGAGCAGTTCTTC
CDR3: CASSYTGGAYNEQFF

J: TRBJ1-4
V: TRBV6-1
size: many
D: .
DNA: TGTGCCAGCAGTGTGGGGGATCCAACTAATGAAAAACTGTTTTTT
CDR3: CASSVGDPTNEKLFF

J: TRBJ2-7
V: TRBV7-2
size: .
D: .
DNA: TGTGCCAGCAGCTCACGACAGGTTGGAATTACCTACGAGCAGTACTTC
CDR3: CASSSRQVGITYEQYF

J: TRBJ1-1
V: TRBV7-3
size: .
D: TRBD1
DNA: TGTGCCAGCAGCCAGACAGGGAGGCCGGGAACTGAAGCTTTCTTT
CDR3: CASSQTGRPGTEAFF

J: TRBJ1-2
V: TRBV6-6
size: few
D: .
DNA: TGTGCCAGCAGTCAAAATCGTGGCTACACCTTC
CDR3: CASSQNRGYTF

J: TRBJ2-2
V: TRBV11-2
size: .
D: TRBD2
DNA: TGTGCCAGCAGCTTAGATCCCGTAGCGGGAGTTTCCGGGGAGCTGTTTTTT
CDR3: CASSLDPVAGVSGELFF

J: TRBJ2-3
V: TRBV7-3
size: many
D: TRBD2
DNA: TGTGCCAGCAGCTTAGTAGGGCTAGCGGGGGGTACAGATACGCAGTATTTT
CDR3: CASSLVGLAGGTDTQYF

J: TRBJ2-3
V: TRBV5-1
size: few
D: .
DNA: TGCGCCAGCAGCTTGCGGAGTGGGGAGCCCCGCACAGATACGCAGTATTTT
CDR3: CASSLRSGEPRTDTQYF

J: TRBJ1-1
V: TRBV5-1
size: many
D: .
DNA: TGCGCCAGCAGCCCCAACCAATGGGGAGCGCTGAACACTGAAGCTTTCTTT
CDR3: CASSPNQWGALNTEAFF

J: TRBJ2-2
V: TRBV29-1
size: many
D: .
DNA: TGCAGCGGCGGTTCGGGGCCCGGGGAGCTGTTTTTT
CDR3: CSGGSGPGELFF

J: TRBJ1-6
V: TRBV29-1
size: .
D: .
DNA: TGCAGCGTTGCAGACCGGGGAGGCCACCTCCACTTT
CDR3: CSVADRGGHLHF

J: TRBJ2-1
V: TRBV15
size: many
D: .
DNA: TGTGCCACCAGCAGAGATCAGGCAGTCTACAATGAGCAGTTCTTC
CDR3: CATSRDQAVYNEQFF